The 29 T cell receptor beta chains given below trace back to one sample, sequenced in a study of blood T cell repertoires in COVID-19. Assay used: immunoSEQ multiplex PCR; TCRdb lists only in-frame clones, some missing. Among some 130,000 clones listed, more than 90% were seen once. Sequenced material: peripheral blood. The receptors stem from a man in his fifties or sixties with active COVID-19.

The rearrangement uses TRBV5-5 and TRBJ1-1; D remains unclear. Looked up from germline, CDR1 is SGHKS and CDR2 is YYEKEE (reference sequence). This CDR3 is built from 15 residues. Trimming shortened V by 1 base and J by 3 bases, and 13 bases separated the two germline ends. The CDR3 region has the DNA TGTGCCAGCAGCTTGCGGGGTCTGGGTTACACTGAAGCTTTCTTT. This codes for CASSLRGLGYTEAFF.

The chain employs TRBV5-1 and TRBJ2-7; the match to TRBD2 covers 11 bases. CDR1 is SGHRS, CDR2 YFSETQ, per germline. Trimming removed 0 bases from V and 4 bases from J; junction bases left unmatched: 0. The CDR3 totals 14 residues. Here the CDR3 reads CASSLVAGGYEQYV. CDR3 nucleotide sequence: TGCGCCAGCAGCTTGGTAGCGGGAGGGTACGAGCAGTACGTC.

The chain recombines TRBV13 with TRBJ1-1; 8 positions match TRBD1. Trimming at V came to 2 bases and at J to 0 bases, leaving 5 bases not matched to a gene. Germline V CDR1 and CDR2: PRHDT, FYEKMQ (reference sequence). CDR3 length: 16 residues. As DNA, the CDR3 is TGTGCCAGCAGCTTATGGCAGGGGGCTCTGAACACTGAAGCTTTCTTT. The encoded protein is CASSLWQGALNTEAFF.

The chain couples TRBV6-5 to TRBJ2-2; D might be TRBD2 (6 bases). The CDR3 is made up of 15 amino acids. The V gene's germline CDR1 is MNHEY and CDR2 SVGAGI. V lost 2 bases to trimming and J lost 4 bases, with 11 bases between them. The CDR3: CASSYRGFSTGELFF. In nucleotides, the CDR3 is TGTGCCAGCAGTTACCGGGGGTTCAGCACCGGGGAGCTGTTTTTT.

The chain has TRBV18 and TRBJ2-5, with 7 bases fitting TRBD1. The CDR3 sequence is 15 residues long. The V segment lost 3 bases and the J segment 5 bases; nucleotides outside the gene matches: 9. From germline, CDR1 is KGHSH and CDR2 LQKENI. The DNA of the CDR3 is TGTGCCAGCTCACCTGGTCGACAGGGATTGGAGACCCAGTACTTC. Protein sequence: CASSPGRQGLETQYF.

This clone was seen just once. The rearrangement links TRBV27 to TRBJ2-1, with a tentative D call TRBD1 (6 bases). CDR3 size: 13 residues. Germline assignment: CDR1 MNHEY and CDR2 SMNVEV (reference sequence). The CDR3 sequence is CAVRQYQGNEQFF. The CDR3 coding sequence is TGTGCGGTGCGGCAATACCAGGGGAATGAGCAGTTCTTC.

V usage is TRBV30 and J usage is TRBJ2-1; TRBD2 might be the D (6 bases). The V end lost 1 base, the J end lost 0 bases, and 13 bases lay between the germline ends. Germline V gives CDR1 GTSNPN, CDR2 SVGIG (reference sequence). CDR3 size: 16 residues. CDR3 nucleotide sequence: TGTGCCTGGAGTGGCCGGACTACGAGCTCCTACAATGAGCAGTTCTTC. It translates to CAWSGRTTSSYNEQFF.

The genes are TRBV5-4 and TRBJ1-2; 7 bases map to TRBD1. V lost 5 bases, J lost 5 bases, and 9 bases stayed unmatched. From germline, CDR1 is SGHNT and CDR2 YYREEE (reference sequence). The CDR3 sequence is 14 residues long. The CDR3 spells CASSPPGQSYGYTF. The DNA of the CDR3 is TGTGCCAGCAGTCCCCCGGGACAGAGTTATGGCTACACCTTC.

The CDR3: CASSQGQLTETQYF. CDR3 nucleotides: TGTGCCAGCAGCCAAGGACAGTTGACGGAGACCCAGTACTTC. The chain joins TRBV3-1 (or the pseudogene TRBV3-2) to TRBJ2-5; TRBD1 might be the D (5 bases). The CDR3 runs to 14 residues. CDR1 and CDR2 (germline): LGHDT, YNNKEL (reference sequence). Trimming removed 1 base from V and 5 bases from J, with 11 bases in between.

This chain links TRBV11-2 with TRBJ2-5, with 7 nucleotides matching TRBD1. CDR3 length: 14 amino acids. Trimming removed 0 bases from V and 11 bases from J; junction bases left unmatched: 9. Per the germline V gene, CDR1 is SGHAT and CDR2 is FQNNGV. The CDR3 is CASSLERDSSAQYF. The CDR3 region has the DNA TGTGCCAGCAGCTTAGAAAGGGACAGCTCAGCACAGTACTTC.

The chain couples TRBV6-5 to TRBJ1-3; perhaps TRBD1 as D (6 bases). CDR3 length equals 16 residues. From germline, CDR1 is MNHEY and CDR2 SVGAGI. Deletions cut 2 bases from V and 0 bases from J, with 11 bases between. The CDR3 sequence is CASSYGLGGSGNTIYF. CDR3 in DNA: TGTGCCAGCAGTTACGGGTTAGGGGGCTCTGGAAACACCATATATTTT.

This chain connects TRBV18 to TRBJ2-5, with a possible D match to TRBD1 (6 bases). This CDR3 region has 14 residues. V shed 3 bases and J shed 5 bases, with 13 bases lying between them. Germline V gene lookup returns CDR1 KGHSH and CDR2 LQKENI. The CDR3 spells CASSPNRDGETQYF. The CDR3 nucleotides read TGTGCCAGCTCACCTAACAGGGATGGGGAGACCCAGTACTTC.

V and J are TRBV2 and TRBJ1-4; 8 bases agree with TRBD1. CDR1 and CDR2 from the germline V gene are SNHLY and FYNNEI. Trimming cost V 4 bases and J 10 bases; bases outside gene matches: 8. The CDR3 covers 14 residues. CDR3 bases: TGTGCCAGCAGTGCAGGGGGCGTCCCGGGAAAACTGTTTTTT. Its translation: CASSAGGVPGKLFF.

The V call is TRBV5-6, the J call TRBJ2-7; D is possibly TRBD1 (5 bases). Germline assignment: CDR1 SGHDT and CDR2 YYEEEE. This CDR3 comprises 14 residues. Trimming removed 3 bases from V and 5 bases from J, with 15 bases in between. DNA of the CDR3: TGTGCCAGCAGCTCTTACAGGTTGTTGGACGAGCAGTACGTC. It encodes CASSSYRLLDEQYV.

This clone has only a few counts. The CDR3 DNA reads TGTGCCAGCAGCTTCCTCGACAGGGCCACCGGGGAGCTGTTTTTT. Translating it yields CASSFLDRATGELFF. This chain uses TRBV7-6 with TRBJ2-2; 7 bases align to TRBD1. V dropped 3 bases and J dropped 4; count of bases not matched to a gene: 5. CDR1 SGHVS and CDR2 FNYEAQ come from the germline V gene. The CDR3 covers 15 residues.

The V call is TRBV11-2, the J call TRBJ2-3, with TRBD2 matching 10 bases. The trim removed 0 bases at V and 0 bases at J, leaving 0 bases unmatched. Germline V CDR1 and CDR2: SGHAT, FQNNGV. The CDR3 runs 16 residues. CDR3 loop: CASSLDSGGSTDTQYF. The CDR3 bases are TGTGCCAGCAGCTTAGATAGCGGGGGGAGCACAGATACGCAGTATTTT.

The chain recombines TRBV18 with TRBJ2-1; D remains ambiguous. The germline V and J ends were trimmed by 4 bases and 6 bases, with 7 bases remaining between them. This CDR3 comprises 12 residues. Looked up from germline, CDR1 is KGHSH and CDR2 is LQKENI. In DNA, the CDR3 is TGTGCCAGCTCACGACTGGCCAATGAGCAGTTCTTC. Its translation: CASSRLANEQFF.

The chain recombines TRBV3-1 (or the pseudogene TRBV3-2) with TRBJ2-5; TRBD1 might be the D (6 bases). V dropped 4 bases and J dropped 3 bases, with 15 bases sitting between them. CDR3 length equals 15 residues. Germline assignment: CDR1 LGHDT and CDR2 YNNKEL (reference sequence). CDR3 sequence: CASSRGHGAEETQYF. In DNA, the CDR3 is TGTGCCAGCAGCCGGGGGCACGGGGCAGAAGAGACCCAGTACTTC.

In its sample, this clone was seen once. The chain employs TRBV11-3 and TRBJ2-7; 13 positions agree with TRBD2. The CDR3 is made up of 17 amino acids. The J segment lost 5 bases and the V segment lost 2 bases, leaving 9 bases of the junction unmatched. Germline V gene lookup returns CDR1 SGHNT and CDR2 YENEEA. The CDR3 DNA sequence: TGTGCCAGCAGCTTAAGTCTCCGACTAGCGGGAGGAGACGAGCAGTACGTC. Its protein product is CASSLSLRLAGGDEQYV.

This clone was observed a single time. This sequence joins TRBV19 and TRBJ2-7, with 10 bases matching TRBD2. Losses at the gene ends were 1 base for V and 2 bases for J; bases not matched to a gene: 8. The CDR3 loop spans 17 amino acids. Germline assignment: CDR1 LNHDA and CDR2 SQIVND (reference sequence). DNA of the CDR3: TGTGCCAGTAGTATAGCTAGCGGGGGCCCGGCCCCCTACGAGCAGTACTTC. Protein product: CASSIASGGPAPYEQYF.

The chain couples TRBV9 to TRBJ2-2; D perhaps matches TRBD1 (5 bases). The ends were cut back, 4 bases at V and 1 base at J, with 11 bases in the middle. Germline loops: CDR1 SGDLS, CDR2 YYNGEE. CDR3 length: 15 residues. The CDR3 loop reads CASSPRQKNTGELFF. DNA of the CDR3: TGTGCCAGCAGCCCAAGACAGAAGAACACCGGGGAGCTGTTTTTT.

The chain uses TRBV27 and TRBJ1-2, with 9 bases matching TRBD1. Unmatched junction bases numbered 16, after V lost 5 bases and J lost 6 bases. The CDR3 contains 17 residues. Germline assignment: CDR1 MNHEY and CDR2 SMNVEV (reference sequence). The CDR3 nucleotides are TGTGCCAGCAGTCCTACGGTAGGTGGGACAGGGAGCAATGGCTACACCTTC. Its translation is CASSPTVGGTGSNGYTF.

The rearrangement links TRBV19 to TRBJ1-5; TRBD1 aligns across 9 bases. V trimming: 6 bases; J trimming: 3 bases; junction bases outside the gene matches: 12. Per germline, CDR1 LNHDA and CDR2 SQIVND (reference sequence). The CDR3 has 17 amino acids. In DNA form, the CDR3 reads TGTGCCAGTAGGGGTCTAACGACAGGGGGTTCCAATCAGCCCCAGCATTTT. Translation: CASRGLTTGGSNQPQHF.

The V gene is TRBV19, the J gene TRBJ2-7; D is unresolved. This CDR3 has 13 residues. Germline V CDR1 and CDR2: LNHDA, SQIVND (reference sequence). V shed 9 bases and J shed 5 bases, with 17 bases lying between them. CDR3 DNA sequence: TGTGCCAGGAGGTATCCGGGTTTCCACGAGCAGTACGTC. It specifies CARRYPGFHEQYV.

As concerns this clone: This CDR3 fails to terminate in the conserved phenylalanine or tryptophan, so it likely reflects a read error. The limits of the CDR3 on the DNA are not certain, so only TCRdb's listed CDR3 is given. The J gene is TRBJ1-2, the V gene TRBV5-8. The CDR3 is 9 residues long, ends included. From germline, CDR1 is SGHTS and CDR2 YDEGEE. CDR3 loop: CASSFTAAI.

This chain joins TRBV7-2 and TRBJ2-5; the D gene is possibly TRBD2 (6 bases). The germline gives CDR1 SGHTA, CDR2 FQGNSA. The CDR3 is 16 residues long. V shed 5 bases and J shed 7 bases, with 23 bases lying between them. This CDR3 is CASSIGALAALGTQYF. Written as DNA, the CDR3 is TGTGCCAGCAGCATCGGGGCCTTAGCGGCTCTGGGGACCCAGTACTTC.

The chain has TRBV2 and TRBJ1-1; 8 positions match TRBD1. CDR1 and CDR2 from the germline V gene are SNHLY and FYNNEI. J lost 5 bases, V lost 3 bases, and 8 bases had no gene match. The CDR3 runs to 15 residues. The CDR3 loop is CASSDMRQGFTEAFF. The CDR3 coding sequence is TGTGCCAGCAGTGATATGCGACAGGGGTTTACTGAAGCTTTCTTT.

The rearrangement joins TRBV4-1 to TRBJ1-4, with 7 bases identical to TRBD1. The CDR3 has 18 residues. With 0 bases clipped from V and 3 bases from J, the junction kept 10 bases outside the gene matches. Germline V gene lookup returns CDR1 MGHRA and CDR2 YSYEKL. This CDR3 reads CASSQERGDSGSNEKLFF. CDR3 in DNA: TGCGCCAGCAGCCAAGAGAGAGGGGACAGCGGGTCTAATGAAAAACTGTTTTTT.

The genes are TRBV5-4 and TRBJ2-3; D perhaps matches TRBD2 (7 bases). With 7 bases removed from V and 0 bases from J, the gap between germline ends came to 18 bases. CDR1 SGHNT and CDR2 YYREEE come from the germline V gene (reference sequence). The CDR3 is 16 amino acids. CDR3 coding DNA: TGTGCCAGCGCCCTCGGGGGGCGGGATAGCACAGATACGCAGTATTTT. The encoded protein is CASALGGRDSTDTQYF.